The rows below give T cell receptor beta chains drawn from one sample of a study of response to subunit inactivated influenza vaccine. In TCRdb, the RT-PCR reads were re-called with MiXCR into one record per CDR3 protein. The sample contains just under 550,000 distinct CDR3 sequences, approximately 20% of which appear only once. The sample also formed part of further work on T cells expressing NK-cell markers.

The material was CD4+ T cells sorted from PBMCs, obtained 11 to 12 days after vaccination. These receptors all stem from a man aged 45 to 65 who received an inactivated influenza vaccine. CDR3s include the opening cysteine and the closing phenylalanine or tryptophan. Each record gives: clone size, V gene, D gene, J gene, CDR3 protein, CDR3 DNA. D genes are given only for firm matches. Rows may omit the clone size; those that give it use once, few, many or a size class.

NA,TRBV6-2/TRBV6-3,NA,TRBJ2-7,CASSYIWAPYEQYF,TGTGCCAGCAGTTACATCTGGGCCCCCTACGAGCAGTACTTC
few,TRBV24-1,TRBD2,TRBJ2-7,CATSDPRTRTDEQYF,TGTGCCACCAGTGATCCTCGGACTAGGACGGACGAGCAGTACTTC
few,TRBV7-8,NA,TRBJ2-7,CASSDTGDLQYF,TGTGCCAGCAGCGATACCGGGGATCTACAGTACTTC
NA,TRBV3-1,TRBD1,TRBJ2-2,CASENTGGAYYTGELFF,TGTGCCAGCGAGAACACAGGGGGCGCTTATTACACCGGGGAGCTGTTTTTT
NA,TRBV6-2/TRBV6-3,NA,TRBJ2-7,CASRQGRYEQYF,TGTGCCAGCAGACAGGGACGATACGAGCAGTACTTC
many,TRBV18,NA,TRBJ1-1,CANSRDPNTEAFF,TGTGCCAATAGCAGGGACCCGAACACTGAAGCTTTCTTT
few,TRBV5-5,NA,TRBJ2-5,CASSLIGGGIETQYF,TGTGCCAGCAGCTTAATCGGAGGTGGAATCGAGACCCAGTACTTC
once,TRBV23-1,TRBD2,TRBJ2-7,CASSPDSGGRSYEQYF,TGCGCCAGCAGTCCTGATAGCGGGGGCCGCTCCTACGAGCAGTACTTC
NA,TRBV9,TRBD2,TRBJ2-1,CASSVEPGGSYNEQFF,TGTGCCAGCAGCGTAGAACCGGGAGGATCCTACAATGAGCAGTTCTTC
NA,TRBV24-1,NA,TRBJ2-3,CATSVSIRDGTDTQYF,TGTGCCACCAGTGTTTCTATCCGGGACGGGACAGATACGCAGTATTTT
NA,TRBV18,NA,TRBJ1-2,CASSPSQGHGYTF,TGTGCCAGCTCACCTAGTCAGGGCCATGGCTACACCTTC
few,TRBV2,TRBD2,TRBJ2-1,CASLRGGPFSEQFF,TGTGCCAGCCTGCGGGGGGGCCCATTCAGTGAGCAGTTCTTC
few,TRBV5-6,TRBD2,TRBJ2-3,CASSLVLSGGAGDTQYF,TGTGCCAGCAGCTTGGTGCTCAGCGGGGGGGCGGGAGATACGCAGTATTTT
few,TRBV3-1,TRBD2,TRBJ2-2,CASSQDSGRYTGELFF,TGTGCCAGCAGCCAAGATAGCGGGAGGTACACCGGGGAGCTGTTTTTT
many,TRBV4-1,TRBD2,TRBJ2-5,CASRRWLAGIMQETQYF,TGCGCCAGCAGAAGGTGGCTAGCGGGGATAATGCAAGAGACCCAGTACTTC
few,TRBV2,NA,TRBJ2-7,CASSEESGIEQYF,TGTGCCAGCAGTGAAGAATCAGGGATCGAGCAGTACTTC
NA,TRBV12-3/TRBV12-4,TRBD1,TRBJ2-5,CASSRIRTGILGTQYF,TGTGCCAGCAGCAGGATCCGGACAGGGATATTAGGGACCCAGTACTTC
NA,TRBV6-2/TRBV6-3,NA,TRBJ2-3,CASGKGPDTQYF,TGTGCCAGCGGGAAGGGGCCAGATACGCAGTATTTT
few,TRBV11-2,NA,TRBJ2-7,CASSSELQGGLDEQYF,TGTGCCAGCAGCTCAGAGCTACAGGGGGGGCTCGACGAGCAGTACTTC
few,TRBV4-3,NA,TRBJ1-1,CASRLGGGNTEAFF,TGCGCCAGCAGGCTTGGCGGAGGGAACACTGAAGCTTTCTTT
once,TRBV2,NA,TRBJ2-6,CASTSDLSGANVLTF,TGTGCCAGCACTTCGGACCTTTCTGGGGCCAACGTCCTGACTTTC
NA,TRBV18,NA,TRBJ2-1,CASSPTTVNNEQFF,TGTGCCAGCTCACCCACTACGGTAAACAATGAGCAGTTCTTC
NA,TRBV30,NA,TRBJ1-2,CAWRQGEGSYGYTF,TGTGCCTGGAGGCAGGGTGAGGGGTCATATGGCTACACCTTC
NA,TRBV24-1,NA,TRBJ2-5,CATSDPIVETQYF,TGTGCCACCAGTGACCCGATCGTGGAGACCCAGTACTTC
NA,TRBV20-1,NA,TRBJ2-5,CSARDGRQDTKETQYF,TGCAGTGCTAGAGACGGACGACAGGACACCAAAGAGACCCAGTACTTC
NA,TRBV10-3,NA,TRBJ1-5,CAISKDSNQPQHF,TGTGCCATCAGTAAGGATAGCAATCAGCCCCAGCATTTT
NA,TRBV7-6,NA,TRBJ2-1,CASSSRLWGGNNEQFF,TGTGCCAGCAGCTCAAGGTTGTGGGGAGGAAACAATGAGCAGTTCTTC
NA,TRBV6-2/TRBV6-3,NA,TRBJ2-7,CASSFSPEYEQYF,TGTGCCAGCAGTTTTTCCCCGGAATACGAGCAGTACTTC
few,TRBV29-1,NA,TRBJ2-5,CSVAGTFQETQYF,TGCAGCGTTGCCGGGACTTTCCAAGAGACCCAGTACTTC
once,TRBV30,TRBD1,TRBJ2-2,CAWRVGQRNTGELFF,TGTGCCTGGAGAGTGGGACAGAGGAACACCGGGGAGCTGTTTTTT
NA,TRBV3-1,NA,TRBJ1-1,CASSQQGMNTEAFF,TGTGCCAGCAGCCAACAGGGAATGAACACTGAAGCTTTCTTT
few,TRBV6-5,NA,TRBJ1-6,CASSYTSGTSPLHF,TGTGCCAGCAGTTACACCTCCGGGACCTCACCCCTCCACTTT
NA,TRBV20-1,NA,TRBJ2-6,CSASVRTSGANVLTF,TGCAGTGCTAGCGTCCGGACTTCTGGGGCCAACGTCCTGACTTTC
few,TRBV12-3/TRBV12-4,TRBD2,TRBJ2-1,CASSLSSGGVGEQFF,TGTGCCAGCAGTTTATCGAGCGGGGGAGTGGGTGAGCAGTTCTTC
few,TRBV6-5,NA,TRBJ2-7,CASSYSRVGGYEQYF,TGTGCCAGCAGTTACTCGAGGGTAGGGGGCTACGAGCAGTACTTC
NA,TRBV28,NA,TRBJ2-1,CASRQGAYNEQFF,TGTGCCAGTAGGCAGGGAGCGTACAATGAGCAGTTCTTC
few,TRBV28,NA,TRBJ1-6,CASSLGRGESPLHF,TGTGCCAGCAGTTTAGGGAGGGGTGAATCACCCCTCCACTTT
NA,TRBV29-1,TRBD1,TRBJ2-5,CSVGTGETQYF,TGCAGCGTGGGGACAGGAGAGACCCAGTACTTC
NA,TRBV6-2/TRBV6-3,NA,TRBJ2-7,CASSRAGPTYEQYF,TGTGCCAGCAGTCGGGCAGGACCCACCTACGAGCAGTACTTC
NA,TRBV5-5,NA,TRBJ2-1,CASSFLFGGHNEQFF,TGTGCCAGCAGCTTCCTTTTCGGCGGCCACAATGAGCAGTTCTTC
NA,TRBV12-3/TRBV12-4,NA,TRBJ2-1,CASSLTETYNEQFF,TGTGCCAGCAGTTTAACAGAAACCTACAATGAGCAGTTCTTC
few,TRBV7-9,NA,TRBJ1-4,CASSTTQGREKLFF,TGTGCCAGCAGCACAACACAGGGCCGGGAAAAACTGTTTTTT
many,TRBV7-9,NA,TRBJ2-7,CASSFLLDEQYF,TGTGCCAGCAGCTTCTTACTTGACGAGCAGTACTTC
few,TRBV6-1,NA,TRBJ2-2,CASSESLGELFF,TGTGCCAGCAGTGAATCTCTCGGGGAGCTGTTTTTT
NA,TRBV29-1,TRBD1,TRBJ2-7,CSVGDRAYEQYF,TGCAGCGTTGGGGACAGGGCGTACGAGCAGTACTTC
NA,TRBV2,NA,TRBJ2-5,CASSMGWETQYF,TGTGCCAGCAGTATGGGTTGGGAGACCCAGTACTTC
NA,TRBV6-1,NA,TRBJ1-2,CASSAKDGVNYGYTF,TGTGCCAGCAGTGCCAAGGACGGAGTTAACTATGGCTACACCTTC
few,TRBV19,NA,TRBJ2-2,CASSTLSELFF,TGTGCCAGTAGTACCCTATCCGAGCTGTTTTTT
few,TRBV6-1,NA,TRBJ1-5,CASSESGDRQPQHF,TGTGCCAGCAGTGAATCAGGGGACCGGCAGCCCCAGCATTTT
few,TRBV5-4,TRBD1,TRBJ2-3,CASSLGRGITDTQYF,TGTGCCAGCAGCTTGGGCAGGGGGATCACAGATACGCAGTATTTT
NA,TRBV4-2,NA,TRBJ1-2,CASSQGEGGQDYGYTF,TGTGCCAGCAGCCAAGGAGAAGGGGGGCAGGACTATGGCTACACCTTC
NA,TRBV11-1,NA,TRBJ2-7,CASSPGGSSWYEQYF,TGTGCCAGCAGCCCTGGGGGGTCATCGTGGTACGAGCAGTACTTC